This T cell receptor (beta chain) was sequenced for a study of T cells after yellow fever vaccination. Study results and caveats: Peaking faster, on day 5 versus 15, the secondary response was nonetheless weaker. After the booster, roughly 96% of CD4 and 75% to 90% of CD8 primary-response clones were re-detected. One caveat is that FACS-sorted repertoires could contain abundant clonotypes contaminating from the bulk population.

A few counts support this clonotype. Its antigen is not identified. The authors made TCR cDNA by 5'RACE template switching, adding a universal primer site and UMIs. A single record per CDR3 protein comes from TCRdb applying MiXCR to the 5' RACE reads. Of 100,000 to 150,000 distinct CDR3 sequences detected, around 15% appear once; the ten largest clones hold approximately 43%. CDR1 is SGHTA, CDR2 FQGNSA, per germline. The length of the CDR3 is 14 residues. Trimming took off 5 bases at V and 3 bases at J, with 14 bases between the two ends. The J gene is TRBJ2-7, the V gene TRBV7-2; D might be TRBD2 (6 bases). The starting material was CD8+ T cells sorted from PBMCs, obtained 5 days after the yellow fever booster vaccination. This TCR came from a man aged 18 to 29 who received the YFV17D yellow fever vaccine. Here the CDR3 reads CASSVYGRDYEQYF. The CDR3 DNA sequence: TGTGCCAGCAGCGTCTACGGGAGAGACTACGAGCAGTACTTC.